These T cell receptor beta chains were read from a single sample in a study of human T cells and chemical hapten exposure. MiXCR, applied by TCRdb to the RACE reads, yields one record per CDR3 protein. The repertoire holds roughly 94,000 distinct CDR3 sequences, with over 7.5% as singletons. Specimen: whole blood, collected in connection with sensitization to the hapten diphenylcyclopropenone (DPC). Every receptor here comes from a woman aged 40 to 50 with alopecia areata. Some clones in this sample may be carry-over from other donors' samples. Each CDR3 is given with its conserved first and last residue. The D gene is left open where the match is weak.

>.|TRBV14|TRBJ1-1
CASSQAEGIPEAFF
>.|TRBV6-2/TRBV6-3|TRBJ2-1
CASSYMSASIGRFF
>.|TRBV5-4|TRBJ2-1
CASSPDVSGYNEQFF
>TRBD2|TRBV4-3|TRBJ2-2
CASSQGAGTSGTHTGELFF
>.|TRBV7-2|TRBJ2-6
CASSLVGGGGYTFSGANVLTF
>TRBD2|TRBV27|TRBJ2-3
CASWSGLAFTDTQYF
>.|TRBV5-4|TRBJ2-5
CASSWGAGQQTQYF
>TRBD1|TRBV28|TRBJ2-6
CASKVNRGISGANVLTF
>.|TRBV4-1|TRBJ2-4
CASSQDSVSLDIQYF
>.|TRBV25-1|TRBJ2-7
CASSESSYEQYF
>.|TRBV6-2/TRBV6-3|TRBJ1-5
CASSYAGNQPQHF
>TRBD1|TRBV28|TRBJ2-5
CASRWTGEGETQYF
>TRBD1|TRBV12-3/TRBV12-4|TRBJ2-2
CASSVGQAPTGELFF
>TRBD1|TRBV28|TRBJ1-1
CASRGQRQAAFF
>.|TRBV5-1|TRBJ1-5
CASSLGTVSNQPQHF
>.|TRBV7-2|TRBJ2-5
CASSSQGVSHQETQYF
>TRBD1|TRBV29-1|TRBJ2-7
CSVADRGYEQYF
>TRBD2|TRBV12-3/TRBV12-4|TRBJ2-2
CASSTTSGSTGELFF
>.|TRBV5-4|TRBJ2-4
CASSLEALGLGKNIQYF
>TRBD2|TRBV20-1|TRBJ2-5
CSASALAGYQETQYF
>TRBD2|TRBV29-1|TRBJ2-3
CSVARRLAALTDTQYF
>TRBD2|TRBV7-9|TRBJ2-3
CASSLLSGMADTQYF
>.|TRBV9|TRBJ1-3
CASSVGGAPRNTIYF
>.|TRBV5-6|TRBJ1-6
CASSLGPSASPLHF
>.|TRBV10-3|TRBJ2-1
CAIRGKGQDVPYQRGYNEQFF
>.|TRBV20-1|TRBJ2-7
CSASGKAYEQYF
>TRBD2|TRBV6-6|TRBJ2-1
CASVLAGNNEQFF
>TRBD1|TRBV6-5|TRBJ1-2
CASSYRDRGYGYTF
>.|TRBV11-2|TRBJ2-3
CASSLGQEGDTQYF
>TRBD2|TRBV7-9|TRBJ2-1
CASSSGLAVEQFF
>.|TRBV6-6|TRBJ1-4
CASISPGETNEKLFF
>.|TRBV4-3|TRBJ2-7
CASSQDAGYSYEQYF
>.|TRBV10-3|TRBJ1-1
CASRQQGMNTEAFF
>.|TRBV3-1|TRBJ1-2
CASSQDRGQGRRYTF
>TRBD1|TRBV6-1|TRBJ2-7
CASSEQGVDEQYF
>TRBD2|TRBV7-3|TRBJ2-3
CASSPTPVLGGSLHTQYF
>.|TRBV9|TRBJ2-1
CASSANRALKQFF
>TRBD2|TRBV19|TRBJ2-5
CASSVSGRRQETQYF
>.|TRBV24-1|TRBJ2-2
CATKGNTGELFF
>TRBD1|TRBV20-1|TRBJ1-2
CSAPRTGYYGYTF
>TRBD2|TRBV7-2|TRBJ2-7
CASSLVAGGHNSYEQYF
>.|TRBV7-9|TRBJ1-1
CASKQGPLNTEAFF
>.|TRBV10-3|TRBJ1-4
CATGKGDEKLFF
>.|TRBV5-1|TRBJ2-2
CASTHRASTNTGELFF
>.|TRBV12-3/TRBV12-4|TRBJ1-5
CASSPQTDQPQHF
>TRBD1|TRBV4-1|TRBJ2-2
CASSTHGTGRTGELFF
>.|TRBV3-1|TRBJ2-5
CASSQGRQETQYF
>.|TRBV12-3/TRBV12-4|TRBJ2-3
CASSPSATDTQYF
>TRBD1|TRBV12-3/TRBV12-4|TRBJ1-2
CASSLSRQGGYTF
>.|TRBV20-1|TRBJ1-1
CSASLQGDTEAFF
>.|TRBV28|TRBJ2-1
CASSPPGDEQFF
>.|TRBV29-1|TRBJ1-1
CSGGGRYTEAFF
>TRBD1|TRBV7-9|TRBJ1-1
CASSSQGVADTEAFF
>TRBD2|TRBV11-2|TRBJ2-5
CASSRTSGYQETQYF
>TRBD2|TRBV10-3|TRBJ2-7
CAISESGTSGSSEQYF